This TCR beta chain was captured by sequencing in a study of metastatic and nonmetastatic thyroid tumors. Notes on the study in general: Relative to benign nodules, malignant thyroid tumors were reportedly characterized by significantly elevated TCR beta diversity in blood and tumor.

Each patient went into thyroid surgery without having received any treatment. The V and J ends lost 3 bases and 4 bases respectively, with 10 bases between them. The CDR3 extends over 14 amino acids. Ten or more counts support this clone. Its antigen remains unidentified. Using MiXCR, TCRdb reanalyzed the PCR reads. The sample includes approximately 74,000 clones, 11% to 15% seen only once; the top ten take under 8%. Sequencing was done on a sample of blood. The V call is TRBV12-3 or TRBV12-4, the J call TRBJ1-3; D not certain. The TCR sequence derives from a male donor with papillary thyroid cancer or a benign thyroid nodule (not recorded which). Some clones in this sample may be carry-over from other donors' samples. The CDR3 DNA sequence: TGTGCCAGCAGTTTGTGGGGAAGCGGAAACACCATATATTTT. Its translation is CASSLWGSGNTIYF.